A selection of T cell receptor beta chains follows, all from one sample in a study of T cell changes during pregnancy in multiple sclerosis. Repertoires were generated with immunoSEQ multiplex PCR, while TCRdb's copy carries only in-frame clones and drops some. The table shows about 44,000 clones, with about nine tenths occurring only once. The sequencing here drew on CD4+ T cells from peripheral blood mononuclear cells, taken in the third trimester of pregnancy. These receptors were collected from a female donor with multiple sclerosis, enrolled in a pregnancy study. The CDR3 runs from the conserved cysteine through the conserved F or W. The D gene is left open where the match is weak. Clone size appears in some rows only: once, few, many, or a class for an expanded clone.

d_call j_call clone_size v_call cdr3_aa cdr3_nt
. TRBJ2-7 . TRBV6-5 CASSYSTGTYEQYF TGTGCCAGCAGTTACTCCACAGGGACCTACGAGCAGTACTTC
. TRBJ2-1 . TRBV19 CASSNSGSSYNEQFF TGTGCCAGTAGTAATAGTGGGAGCTCCTACAATGAGCAGTTCTTC
TRBD1 TRBJ2-7 . TRBV28 CASSFVSEAGGFSYEQYF TGTGCCAGCAGTTTTGTCAGCGAGGCAGGGGGATTTTCCTACGAGCAGTACTTC
. TRBJ2-3 . TRBV7-7 CASSLEGGATQYF TGTGCTAGCAGCCTAGAGGGGGGGGCTACGCAGTATTTT
TRBD1 TRBJ2-5 . TRBV9 CASSAGVSTGDETQYF TGTGCCAGCAGCGCAGGCGTTTCGACAGGGGACGAGACCCAGTACTTC
TRBD2 TRBJ2-1 . TRBV6-1 CASSDLGLAGIEQFF TGTGCCAGCAGTGACCTGGGACTAGCGGGAATTGAGCAGTTCTTC
. TRBJ2-2 few TRBV28 CASTQVLNTGELFF TGTGCCAGCACTCAAGTACTGAACACCGGGGAGCTGTTTTTT
. TRBJ2-7 once TRBV7-2 CASSLGLAYEQYF TGTGCCAGCAGCTTAGGCCTAGCCTACGAGCAGTACTTC
. TRBJ1-2 . TRBV30 CAWSNLAGGYTF TGTGCCTGGAGTAATTTGGCGGGAGGCTACACCTTC
. TRBJ2-3 . TRBV19 CASSPRPGQDTQYF TGTGCCAGTAGTCCTAGGCCCGGCCAGGATACGCAGTATTTT
. TRBJ2-2 . TRBV15 CATSAGLSTGELFF TGTGCCACCTCCGCGGGGTTGTCCACCGGGGAGCTGTTTTTT
. TRBJ2-1 . TRBV6-6 CASRSRLDNEQFF TGTGCCAGCAGGTCCCGACTTGACAATGAGCAGTTCTTC
. TRBJ1-1 . TRBV5-6 CASSFTVISNTEAFF TGTGCCAGCAGCTTTACGGTTATATCGAACACTGAAGCTTTCTTT
. TRBJ1-2 . TRBV19 CASSAEGRPLNYGYTF TGTGCCAGTAGCGCCGAGGGCAGGCCCCTTAACTATGGCTACACCTTC
. TRBJ2-5 . TRBV15 CATSPVMDSGGTQYF TGTGCCACCAGTCCCGTTATGGACAGTGGAGGGACCCAGTACTTC
. TRBJ2-1 . TRBV10-3 CAISESQGNNEQFF TGTGCCATCAGTGAGTCTCAGGGGAACAATGAGCAGTTCTTC
. TRBJ2-1 . TRBV5-4 CASSAGGDVGNEQFF TGTGCCAGCAGCGCCGGAGGGGACGTCGGAAATGAGCAGTTCTTC
. TRBJ1-1 . TRBV27 CASSFARPGGTEAFF TGTGCCAGCAGTTTCGCCAGGCCGGGGGGCACTGAAGCTTTCTTT
. TRBJ1-5 . TRBV28 CASSSPSGGPISNQPQHF TGTGCCAGCAGTTCCCCGAGCGGGGGCCCCATTAGCAATCAGCCCCAGCATTTT
TRBD2 TRBJ2-1 . TRBV9 CASSVVGTSAHNEQFF TGTGCCAGCAGCGTAGTCGGTACTAGCGCACACAATGAGCAGTTCTTC
. TRBJ1-1 . TRBV7-6 CASSFRQNTEAFF TGTGCCAGCAGCTTCCGACAGAACACTGAAGCTTTCTTT
TRBD1 TRBJ2-1 . TRBV5-5 CASSPPGQGAREQFF TGTGCCAGCAGCCCTCCGGGACAGGGGGCTCGTGAGCAGTTCTTC